The subject of this entry is one T cell receptor beta chain. The antigen remains undetermined. The data were taken from a study of OX40 agonist ivuxolimab in advanced cancers. Sequenced by immunoSEQ multiplex PCR; TCRdb stores in-frame clones only, minus some. The sample consists of about 62,000 clones, roughly 90% of them appearing once. The germline CDR1 and CDR2 sequences are SGHAT and FQNNGV. This CDR3 has 18 residues. V lost 5 bases and J lost 4; bases outside the gene matches: 17. Study outcomes and limitations: On average, CD8+ T cells showed a greater number of expanded clones than CD4+.

The TCR sequence derives from an adult with an advanced solid tumor such as melanoma, head and neck, liver or kidney cancer. The sample consisted of CD4+ or CD8+ T cells sorted from blood, taken in a trial of the OX40 agonist ivuxolimab. The chain carries TRBV11-2 and TRBJ2-1; 7 bases align to TRBD2. The CDR3 region has the DNA TGTGCCAGCAGCCCCCGTGTCTCCCGGGAGGCCTCTTACAATGAGCAGTTCTTC. It codes for CASSPRVSREASYNEQFF.